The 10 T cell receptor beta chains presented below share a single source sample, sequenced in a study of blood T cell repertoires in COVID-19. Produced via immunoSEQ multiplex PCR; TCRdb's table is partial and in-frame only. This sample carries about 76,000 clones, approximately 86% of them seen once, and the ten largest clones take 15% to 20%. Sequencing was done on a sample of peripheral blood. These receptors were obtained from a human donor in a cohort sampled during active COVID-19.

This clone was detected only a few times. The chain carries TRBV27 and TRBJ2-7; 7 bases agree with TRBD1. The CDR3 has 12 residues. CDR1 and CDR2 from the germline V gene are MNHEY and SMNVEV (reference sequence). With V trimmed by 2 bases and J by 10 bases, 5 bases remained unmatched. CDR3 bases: TGTGCCAGCAGTTTAAGGACAGGCCTACAGTACTTC. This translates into CASSLRTGLQYF.

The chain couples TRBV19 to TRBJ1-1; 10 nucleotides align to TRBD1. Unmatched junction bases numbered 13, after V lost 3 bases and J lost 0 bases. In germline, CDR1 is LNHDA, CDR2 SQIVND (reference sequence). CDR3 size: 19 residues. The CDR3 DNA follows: TGTGCCAGTAGTATCGTATCCGGGACAGGGGCCTTTATGAACACTGAAGCTTTCTTT. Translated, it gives CASSIVSGTGAFMNTEAFF.

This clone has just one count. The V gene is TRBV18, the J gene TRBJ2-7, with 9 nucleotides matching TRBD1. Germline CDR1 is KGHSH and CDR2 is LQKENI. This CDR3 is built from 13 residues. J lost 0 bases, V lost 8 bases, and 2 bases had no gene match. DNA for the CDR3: TGTGCCAGCGGACAGGGGAGCTCCTACGAGCAGTACTTC. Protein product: CASGQGSSYEQYF.

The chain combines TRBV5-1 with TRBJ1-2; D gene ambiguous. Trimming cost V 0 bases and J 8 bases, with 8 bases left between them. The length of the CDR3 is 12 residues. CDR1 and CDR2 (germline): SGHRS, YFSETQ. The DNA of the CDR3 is TGCGCCAGCAGCTTGGAGCGAGAGGGCTACACCTTC. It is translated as CASSLEREGYTF.

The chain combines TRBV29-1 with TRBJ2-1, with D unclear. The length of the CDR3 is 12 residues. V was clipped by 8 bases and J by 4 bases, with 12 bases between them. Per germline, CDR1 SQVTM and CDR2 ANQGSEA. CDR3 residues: CSSWALYNEQFF. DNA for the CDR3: TGCAGCTCGTGGGCCCTTTACAATGAGCAGTTCTTC.

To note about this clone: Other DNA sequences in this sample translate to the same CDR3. CDR3 coding DNA: TGTGCCAGCAGTTTAACACGACAGGGGGTGGTTATATCGAACACCGGGGAGCTGTTTTTT. Translated: CASSLTRQGVVISNTGELFF. V and J are TRBV27 and TRBJ2-2; 9 bases agree with TRBD1. J lost 0 bases, V lost 2 bases, and 13 bases had no gene match. The CDR3 consists of 20 residues. The V gene's germline CDR1 is MNHEY and CDR2 SMNVEV (reference sequence).

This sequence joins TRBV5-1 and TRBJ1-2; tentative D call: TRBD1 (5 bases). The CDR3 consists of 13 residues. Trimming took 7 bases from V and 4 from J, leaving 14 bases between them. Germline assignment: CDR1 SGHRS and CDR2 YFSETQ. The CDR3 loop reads CASGPDRVYGYTF. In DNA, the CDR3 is TGCGCCAGCGGACCAGACAGAGTCTATGGCTACACCTTC.

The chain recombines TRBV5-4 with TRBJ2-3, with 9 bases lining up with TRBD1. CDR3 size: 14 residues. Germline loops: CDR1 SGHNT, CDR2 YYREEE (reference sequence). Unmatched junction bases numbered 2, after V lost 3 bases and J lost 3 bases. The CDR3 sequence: CASSSQGATDTQYF. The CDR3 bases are TGTGCCAGCAGCTCACAGGGGGCAACAGATACGCAGTATTTT.

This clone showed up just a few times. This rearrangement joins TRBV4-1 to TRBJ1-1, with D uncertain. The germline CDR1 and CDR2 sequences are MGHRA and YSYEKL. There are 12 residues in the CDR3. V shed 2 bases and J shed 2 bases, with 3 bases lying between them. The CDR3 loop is CASSQLNTEAFF. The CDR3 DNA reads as TGCGCCAGCAGCCAATTAAACACTGAAGCTTTCTTT.

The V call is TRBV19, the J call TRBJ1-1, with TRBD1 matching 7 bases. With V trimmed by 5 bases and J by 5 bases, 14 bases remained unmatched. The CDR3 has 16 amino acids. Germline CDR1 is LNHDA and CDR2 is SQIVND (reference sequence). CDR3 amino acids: CASSSFTGVGGTEAFF. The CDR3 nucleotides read TGTGCCAGTAGTTCATTTACAGGGGTCGGCGGTACTGAAGCTTTCTTT.